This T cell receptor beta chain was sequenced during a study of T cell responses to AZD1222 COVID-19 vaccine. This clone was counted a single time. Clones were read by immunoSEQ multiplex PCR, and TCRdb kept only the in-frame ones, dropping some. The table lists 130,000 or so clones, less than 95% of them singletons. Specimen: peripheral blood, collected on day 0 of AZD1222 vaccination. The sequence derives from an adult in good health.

The CDR3 reads CASRRTATDTQYF. The CDR3 DNA sequence: TGCGCCAGCAGAAGGACCGCCACAGATACGCAGTATTTT. The chain carries TRBV10-1 and TRBJ2-3; D gene unclear. Germline-derived CDR1 and CDR2 are WNHNN and SYGVQD (reference sequence). The V end was cut by 6 bases, the J end by 2 bases, with 9 bases between. This CDR3 region has 13 residues.